Reported below is one T cell receptor (beta chain). These data are taken from a study of blood T cell repertoires in COVID-19. Study-wide background: Some COVID-19 samples were acute and others convalescent; all came from the United States, Italy and Spain. T cells, B-cell-depleted T cells, or PBMCs provided the cDNA or gDNA that served as material.

Study processing details: Using reference gene primer amplification, nucleated cell counts were estimated. Method: immunoSEQ multiplex PCR; TCRdb's copy keeps in-frame clones and lacks some. V and J calls and clone size are copied from that table; D and trimming were computed from the DNA. Altogether some 150,000 clones are present, about nine tenths being singletons, with the ten largest covering approximately 11%. The CDR3 consists of 13 residues. Trimming pared 3 bases from V and 7 bases from J, leaving 12 bases between. The germline V gene encodes CDR1 SNHLY and CDR2 FYNNEI. Material: peripheral blood. This rearrangement joins TRBV2 to TRBJ1-2; D may be TRBD1 (5 bases). This clonotype was sampled from a woman aged 80 or over with acute or convalescent COVID-19. The CDR3 DNA follows: TGTGCCAGCAGTGATGCCACAGGCAGTGGCTACACCTTC. The encoded protein is CASSDATGSGYTF.